A single sample is the source of the 30 T cell receptor beta chains below, sequenced in a study of Ad26.COV2.S vaccination and SARS-CoV-2 variants. Assay used: immunoSEQ multiplex PCR; TCRdb lists only in-frame clones, some missing. The table lists some 400,000 clones, around 89% of them singletons, with 1.9% in the top ten. Treatment reported: approximately 18 received Ad26.COV2.S at low or high dose, single or two shots; about 5 received placebo; per-sample allocation not given. Day 63 after the first injection of vaccine or placebo was the sampling time. This sample comprised peripheral blood, obtained in a trial of Ad26.COV2.S vaccine versus placebo. The receptors derive from a person aged 18-60 years who received the Ad26.COV2.S COVID-19 vaccine or a placebo.

The chain has TRBV6-5 and TRBJ1-2; tentatively, D is TRBD1 (6 bases). Between the trimmed V and J ends, which lost 5 bases and 4 bases, there was a span of 14 bases. Germline lookup yields CDR1 MNHEY and CDR2 SVGAGI. This CDR3 spans 14 amino acids. The CDR3 region has the DNA TGTGCCAGCAGTCCCGACAGGTTTTTCTATGGCTACACCTTC. It translates to CASSPDRFFYGYTF.

The gene calls are TRBV5-1 and TRBJ2-7; D may be TRBD1 (6 bases). Germline-derived CDR1 and CDR2 are SGHRS and YFSETQ. This CDR3 contains 14 residues. V was shortened by 2 bases and J by 4 bases, with 13 bases between the two germline ends. For the CDR3, the DNA is TGCGCCAGCAGCTTCCTAGGACAGTCTTACGAGCAGTACTTC. It encodes CASSFLGQSYEQYF. The variable domain in full, with the rest retrieved from reference TRBV5-1 and TRBJ2-7, is KAGVTQTPRYLIKTRGQQVTLSCSPISGHRSVSWYQQTPGQGLQFLFEYFSETQRNKGNFPGRFSGRQFSNSRSEMNVSTLELGDSALYLCASSFLGQSYEQYFGPGTRLTVT.

This rearrangement joins TRBV28 to TRBJ2-7; D is unclear. Trimming stripped 4 bases from V and 2 bases from J, with 15 bases between. The CDR3 is 15 amino acids. Germline V lookup: CDR1 MDHEN, CDR2 SYDVKM. CDR3 residues: CASSSSSLEAYEQYF. DNA for the CDR3: TGTGCCAGCAGTTCATCTTCCTTAGAGGCCTACGAGCAGTACTTC. Combining the CDR3 with reference TRBV28 and TRBJ2-7 gives the whole variable domain DVKVTQSSRYLVKRTGEKVFLECVQDMDHENMFWYRQDPGLGLRLIYFSYDVKMKEKGDIPEGYSVSREKKERFSLILESASTNQTSMYLCASSSSSLEAYEQYFGPGTRLTVT.

The V gene is TRBV23-1, the J gene TRBJ1-6; D is perhaps TRBD1 (6 bases). TRBV23-1 is an open reading frame, and its role is uncertain. There are 14 residues in the CDR3. Trimming took off 5 bases at V and 9 bases at J, with 14 bases between the two ends. The CDR3 here is CASSGGGYRSPLHF. The CDR3 coding sequence is TGCGCCAGCAGTGGGGGGGGCTATCGTTCACCCCTCCACTTT.

The chain uses TRBV29-1 and TRBJ2-7; 11 bases match TRBD2. Germline lookup yields CDR1 SQVTM and CDR2 ANQGSEA. This CDR3 has 13 residues. The CDR3 nucleotides read TGCAGTGGGGGCGGGACTAGCGGCTACGAGCAGTACTTC. Residues: CSGGGTSGYEQYF.

The chain is built from TRBV18 and TRBJ2-5, with 11 bases fitting TRBD2. Germline V gene sequence: CDR1 KGHSH, CDR2 LQKENI. V trimming: 0 bases; J trimming: 4 bases; junction bases outside the gene matches: 1. This CDR3 is built from 15 residues. The CDR3 DNA sequence: TGTGCCAGCTCACCACCCGGACTAGCGGGAGAGACCCAGTACTTC. Translating it yields CASSPPGLAGETQYF.

The chain couples TRBV7-8 to TRBJ1-5, with a possible D match to TRBD1 (6 bases). Trimming cost V 3 bases and J 3 bases, with 12 bases left between them. The germline V gene encodes CDR1 SGHVS and CDR2 FQNEAQ. There are 15 residues in the CDR3. Here the CDR3 DNA reads TGTGCCAGCAGCTTGGCGTACAGGGACAATCAGCCCCAGCATTTT. Translation gives CASSLAYRDNQPQHF. The whole variable domain, filled in from reference TRBV7-8 and TRBJ1-5, reads GAGVSQSPRYKVAKRGQDVALRCDPISGHVSLFWYQQALGQGPEFLTYFQNEAQLDKSGLPSDRFFAERPEGSVSTLKIQRTQQEDSAVYLCASSLAYRDNQPQHFGDGTRLSIL.

The CDR3 region has the DNA TGTGCCAGCAGTCCGGGACTAGCGGGGTTAGTGGATACGCAGTATTTT. It specifies CASSPGLAGLVDTQYF. V and J are TRBV27 and TRBJ2-3, with 13 bases that match TRBD2. Looked up from germline, CDR1 is MNHEY and CDR2 is SMNVEV (reference sequence). V trimming: 5 bases; J trimming: 6 bases; junction bases outside the gene matches: 8. The CDR3 covers 16 residues.

The genes are TRBV5-5 and TRBJ2-5, with 7 nucleotides matching TRBD2. The V and J ends lost 1 base and 4 bases, in that order; junction bases with no gene match: 4. The germline V gene encodes CDR1 SGHKS and CDR2 YYEKEE (reference sequence). The CDR3 sequence is 14 residues long. The CDR3, as DNA: TGTGCCAGCAGCTTGCCTGGGGGGGTAGAGACCCAGTACTTC. Translating it yields CASSLPGGVETQYF.

The chain couples TRBV30 to TRBJ1-2, with no clear D. Germline V gene sequence: CDR1 GTSNPN, CDR2 SVGIG (reference sequence). V was shortened by 6 bases and J by 7 bases, with 15 bases between the two germline ends. CDR3 length: 12 residues. CDR3 sequence reads: CACLPGWGGYTF. In DNA, the CDR3 is TGTGCCTGCCTCCCGGGCTGGGGTGGCTACACCTTC.

This chain connects TRBV6-2 or TRBV6-3 to TRBJ2-3, with 14 nucleotides matching TRBD2. The CDR3 is 19 residues long. In germline, CDR1 is MNHEY, CDR2 SVGEGT. J gave up 3 bases and V 2 bases, and 10 bases lay outside the gene matches. The CDR3 nucleotides are TGTGCCAGCAGTTACACAACCGGGACTAGCGGGAGAGGAACAGATACGCAGTATTTT. It yields the protein CASSYTTGTSGRGTDTQYF.

This sequence joins TRBV20-1 and TRBJ2-7; 8 bases fit TRBD1. Germline loops: CDR1 DFQATT, CDR2 SNEGSKA (reference sequence). The length of the CDR3 is 11 residues. V lost 4 bases and J lost 6; bases outside the gene matches: 2. CDR3 sequence reads: CSAKDRAEQYF. In DNA, the CDR3 is TGCAGTGCTAAGGACAGGGCCGAGCAGTACTTC.

The chain uses TRBV6-5 and TRBJ1-3; the D is unclear. Trimming shortened V by 8 bases and J by 4 bases, and 6 bases separated the two germline ends. The CDR3 sequence is 11 residues long. Germline V gene sequence: CDR1 MNHEY, CDR2 SVGAGI. The CDR3, as DNA: TGTGCCAGCGCTACAGGAAACACCATATATTTT. Amino acids: CASATGNTIYF.

Of note for this clone: One end of the junction does not line up with germline, which may come from a read error. V and J are TRBV5-4 and TRBJ2-3, with D perhaps TRBD2 (5 bases). The CDR3 has 15 amino acids. CDR1 and CDR2 from the germline V gene are SGHNT and YYREEE (reference sequence). The CDR3 DNA sequence: TGTGCCAGCAGTTTGGGAGACACCTACACAGATACGCAGTATTTT. This gives the protein CASSLGDTYTDTQYF. Variable domain in full (rest from reference TRBV5-4 and TRBJ2-3): ETGVTQSPTHLIKTRGQQVTLRCSSQSGHNTVSWYQQALGQGPQFIFQYYREEENGRGNFPPRFSGLQFPNYSSELNVNALELDDSALYLCASSLGDTYTDTQYFGPGTRLTVL.

The V and J genes are TRBV3-1 (or the pseudogene TRBV3-2) and TRBJ2-7; D possibly matches TRBD1 or TRBD2 (6 bases each). Germline V gene lookup returns CDR1 LGHDT and CDR2 YNNKEL (reference sequence). CDR3 length equals 12 residues. V lost 4 bases and J 10 bases, leaving 14 bases between the germline ends. In DNA, the CDR3 is TGTGCCAGCAGCCGAACCTTCGGGGGCCAGTACTTC. Amino acid sequence: CASSRTFGGQYF.

V is TRBV7-2 and J is TRBJ2-2; weak D call: TRBD2 (6 bases). With 1 base removed from V and 3 bases from J, the gap between germline ends came to 6 bases. The CDR3 length is 14 residues. Germline V gene lookup returns CDR1 SGHTA and CDR2 FQGNSA. The chain's CDR3 is CASSLERDTGELFF. CDR3 coding DNA: TGTGCCAGCAGCTTAGAGCGGGACACCGGGGAGCTGTTTTTT.

The V and J genes are TRBV5-1 and TRBJ2-5; no clear D. The V and J ends lost 0 bases and 3 bases respectively, with 3 bases between them. The germline V gene encodes CDR1 SGHRS and CDR2 YFSETQ. This CDR3 has 12 amino acids. The CDR3 spells CASSLEKETQYF. CDR3 nucleotide sequence: TGCGCCAGCAGCTTGGAAAAAGAGACCCAGTACTTC. Using reference TRBV5-1 and TRBJ2-5 for the parts outside the CDR3, the full variable domain is KAGVTQTPRYLIKTRGQQVTLSCSPISGHRSVSWYQQTPGQGLQFLFEYFSETQRNKGNFPGRFSGRQFSNSRSEMNVSTLELGDSALYLCASSLEKETQYFGPGTRLLVL.

The V gene is TRBV28, the J gene TRBJ1-4, with no clear D. From germline, CDR1 is MDHEN and CDR2 SYDVKM. Trimming left V 2 bases short and J 7 bases short, with 20 bases between. The CDR3 extends over 17 amino acids. CDR3 DNA sequence: TGTGCCAGCAGTTTACTCTCTTTGAAAGGCCGGGGTGAAAAACTGTTTTTT. It translates to CASSLLSLKGRGEKLFF.

This chain connects TRBV2 to TRBJ2-7; D remains ambiguous. The CDR3 contains 13 residues. V was shortened by 6 bases and J by 2 bases, with 11 bases between the two germline ends. Germline values: CDR1 SNHLY, CDR2 FYNNEI. This CDR3 reads CASRLGPTYEQYF. The CDR3 region has the DNA TGTGCCAGCAGGTTGGGCCCAACCTACGAGCAGTACTTC.

This clone was picked up a small number of times. The gene calls are TRBV7-9 and TRBJ2-2; 7 bases align to TRBD2. The V and J ends lost 3 bases and 2 bases, in that order; junction bases with no gene match: 3. CDR1 and CDR2 from the germline V gene are SEHNR and FQNEAQ (reference sequence). The CDR3 totals 15 residues. The CDR3 loop is CASSFGGRNTGELFF. CDR3 nucleotides: TGTGCCAGCAGCTTCGGCGGGAGAAACACCGGGGAGCTGTTTTTT.

This chain joins TRBV6-6 and TRBJ2-3; 8 bases map to TRBD2. CDR1 is MNHNY, CDR2 SVGAGI, per germline (reference sequence). Losses at the gene ends were 7 bases for V and 4 bases for J; bases not matched to a gene: 13. This CDR3 comprises 16 residues. The CDR3 sequence: CASTLLPSGFADTQYF. The CDR3, as DNA: TGTGCCAGCACCTTACTGCCTAGCGGGTTCGCAGATACGCAGTATTTT.

The chain employs TRBV5-1 and TRBJ2-1; 8 bases align to TRBD2. This CDR3 is 17 amino acids long. CDR1 and CDR2 (germline): SGHRS, YFSETQ. J lost 8 bases, V lost 4 bases, and 17 bases had no gene match. CDR3 nucleotide sequence: TGCGCCAGCAGCCCGATTACGGTCCGGTCCGGGGGGGATGAGCAGTTCTTC. Amino acids: CASSPITVRSGGDEQFF.

This chain links TRBV28 with TRBJ2-5; 10 bases are a match to TRBD1. Germline V lookup: CDR1 MDHEN, CDR2 SYDVKM. The trim removed 7 bases at V and 5 bases at J, leaving 7 bases unmatched. This CDR3 comprises 14 residues. The CDR3 here is CASTDRGTIETQYF. The CDR3 nucleotides are TGTGCCAGCACGGACAGGGGGACTATCGAGACCCAGTACTTC.

J is TRBJ1-4 and V is TRBV4-3; no definite D call. V lost 1 base and J 1 base, leaving 7 bases between the germline ends. This CDR3 has 15 residues. CDR1 is LGHNA and CDR2 is YSLEER in the germline V gene. The CDR3 bases are TGCGCCAGCAGCCAAGTTCCGGGAACTAATGAAAAACTGTTTTTT. Its translation: CASSQVPGTNEKLFF.

This clone was recorded only once. The rearrangement joins TRBV3-1 (or the pseudogene TRBV3-2) to TRBJ2-1, with 9 bases that match TRBD1. V gave up 4 bases and J gave up 7 bases; unmatched junction bases: 8. The CDR3 spans 15 residues. Germline values: CDR1 LGHDT, CDR2 YNNKEL (reference sequence). CDR3 sequence reads: CASSLRTGAGNEQFF. The CDR3 DNA sequence: TGTGCCAGCAGCCTCCGGACAGGGGCTGGGAATGAGCAGTTCTTC.

This chain joins TRBV5-4 and TRBJ2-1, with D unresolved. Trimming removed 3 bases at V and 1 base at J, with 11 bases between. CDR1 is SGHNT, CDR2 YYREEE, per germline (reference sequence). The CDR3 has 15 amino acids. The CDR3 region has the DNA TGTGCCAGCAGCTGGGCCCCGGATTCCTACAATGAGCAGTTCTTC. Translating it yields CASSWAPDSYNEQFF.

The chain couples TRBV4-1 to TRBJ2-1, with 12 bases fitting TRBD2. The V gene's germline CDR1 is MGHRA and CDR2 YSYEKL. The CDR3 extends over 16 amino acids. Unmatched junction bases numbered 3, after V lost 4 bases and J lost 2 bases. CDR3 nucleotide sequence: TGCGCCAGCAGCCCGACTAGCGGGAGCCCCTACAATGAGCAGTTCTTC. This sequence encodes CASSPTSGSPYNEQFF.

The chain employs TRBV11-1 and TRBJ2-7; 8 nucleotides agree with TRBD1. V was pared by 5 bases and J by 0 bases, with 6 bases of the junction left unmatched. Germline V gene sequence: CDR1 SGHAT, CDR2 FQDESV (reference sequence). The CDR3 runs to 15 residues. CDR3 in DNA: TGTGCCAGCAGCAGGGGGACAGGAAGCTCCTACGAGCAGTACTTC. Its protein product is CASSRGTGSSYEQYF.

The J gene is TRBJ2-7, the V gene TRBV2; 7 positions agree with TRBD1. V trimming: 6 bases; J trimming: 6 bases; junction bases outside the gene matches: 14. The CDR3 runs 15 residues. Germline V CDR1 and CDR2: SNHLY, FYNNEI. Here the CDR3 reads CASSSIRTGAGEQYF. The CDR3 DNA reads TGTGCCAGCAGCTCGATACGGACAGGAGCAGGCGAGCAGTACTTC.

This clone was seen a single time. This sequence joins TRBV2 and TRBJ1-2, with TRBD1 identical over 12 bases. CDR1 is SNHLY, CDR2 FYNNEI, per germline. The CDR3 is made up of 14 amino acids. V shed 4 bases and J 7 bases; nucleotides not matched to a gene: 4. The CDR3 loop reads CASSGGQGASGYTF. The CDR3 region has the DNA TGTGCCAGCAGTGGGGGACAGGGGGCAAGTGGCTACACCTTC.